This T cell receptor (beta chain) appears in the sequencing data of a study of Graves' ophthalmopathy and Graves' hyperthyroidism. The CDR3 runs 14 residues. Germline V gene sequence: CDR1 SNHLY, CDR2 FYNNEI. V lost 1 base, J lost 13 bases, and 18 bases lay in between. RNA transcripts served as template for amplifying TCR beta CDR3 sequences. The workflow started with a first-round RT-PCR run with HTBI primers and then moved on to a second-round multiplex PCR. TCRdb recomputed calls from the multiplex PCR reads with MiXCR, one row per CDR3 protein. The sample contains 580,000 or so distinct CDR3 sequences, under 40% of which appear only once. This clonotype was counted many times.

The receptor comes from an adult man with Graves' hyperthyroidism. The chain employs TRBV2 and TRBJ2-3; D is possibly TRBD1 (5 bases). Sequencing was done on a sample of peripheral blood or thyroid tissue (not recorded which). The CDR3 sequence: CASSEDRPSSFEYF. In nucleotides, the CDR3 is TGTGCCAGCAGTGAAGACAGGCCATCGAGTTTCGAGTATTTT.